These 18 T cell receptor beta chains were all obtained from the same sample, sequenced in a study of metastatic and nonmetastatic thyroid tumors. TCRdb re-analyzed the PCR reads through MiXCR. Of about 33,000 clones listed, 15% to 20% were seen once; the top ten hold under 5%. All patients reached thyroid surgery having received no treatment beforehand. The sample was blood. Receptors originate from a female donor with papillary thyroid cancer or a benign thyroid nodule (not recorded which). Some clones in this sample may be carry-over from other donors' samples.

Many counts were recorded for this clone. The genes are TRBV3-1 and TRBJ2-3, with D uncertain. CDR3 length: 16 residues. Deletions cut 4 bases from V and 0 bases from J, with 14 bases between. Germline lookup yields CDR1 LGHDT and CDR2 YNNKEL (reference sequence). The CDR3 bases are TGTGCCAGCAGCCCCATGATAATCACTAGCACAGATACGCAGTATTTT. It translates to CASSPMIITSTDTQYF.

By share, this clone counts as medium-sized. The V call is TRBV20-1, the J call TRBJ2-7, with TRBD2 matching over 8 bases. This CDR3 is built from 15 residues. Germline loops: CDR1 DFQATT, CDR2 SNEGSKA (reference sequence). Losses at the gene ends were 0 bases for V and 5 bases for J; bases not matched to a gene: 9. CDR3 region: CSARDQGLGLDEQYF. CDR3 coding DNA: TGCAGTGCTAGAGATCAGGGACTAGGGTTGGACGAGCAGTACTTC.

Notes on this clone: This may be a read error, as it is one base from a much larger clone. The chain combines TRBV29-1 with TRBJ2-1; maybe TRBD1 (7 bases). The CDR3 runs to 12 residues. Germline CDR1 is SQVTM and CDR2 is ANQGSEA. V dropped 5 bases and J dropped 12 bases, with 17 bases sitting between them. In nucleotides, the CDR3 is TGCAGCGTTATGATCGGTCAGGGGGGGCAGTTCTTC. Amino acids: CSVMIGQGGQFF.

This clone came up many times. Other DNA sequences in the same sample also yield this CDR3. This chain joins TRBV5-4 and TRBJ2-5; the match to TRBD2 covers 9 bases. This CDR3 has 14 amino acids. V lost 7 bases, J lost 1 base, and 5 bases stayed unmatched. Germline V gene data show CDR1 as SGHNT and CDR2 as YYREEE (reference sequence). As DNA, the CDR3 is TGTGCCAGCCTGCGGGAGGGTCTCCAAGAGACCCAGTACTTC. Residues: CASLREGLQETQYF. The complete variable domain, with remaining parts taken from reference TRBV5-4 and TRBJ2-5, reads ETGVTQSPTHLIKTRGQQVTLRCSSQSGHNTVSWYQQALGQGPQFIFQYYREEENGRGNFPPRFSGLQFPNYSSELNVNALELDDSALYLCASLREGLQETQYFGPGTRLLVL.

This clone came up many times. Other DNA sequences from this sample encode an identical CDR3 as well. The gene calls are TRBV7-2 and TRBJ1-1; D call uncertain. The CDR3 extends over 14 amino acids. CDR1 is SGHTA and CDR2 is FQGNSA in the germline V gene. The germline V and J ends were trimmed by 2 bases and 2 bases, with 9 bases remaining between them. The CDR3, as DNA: TGTGCCAGCAGCTTAATTATAGGAAACACTGAAGCTTTCTTT. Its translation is CASSLIIGNTEAFF.

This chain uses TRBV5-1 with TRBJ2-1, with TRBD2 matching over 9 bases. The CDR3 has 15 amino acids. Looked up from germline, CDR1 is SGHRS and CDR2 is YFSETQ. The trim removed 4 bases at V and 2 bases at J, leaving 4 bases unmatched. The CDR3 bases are TGCGCCAGCAGCGCCGGGACTAGCACCTACAATGAGCAGTTCTTC. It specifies CASSAGTSTYNEQFF.

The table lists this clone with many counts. The CDR3 DNA follows: TGCGCCAGCAGCTTAAGCGTCGGGGGCGCGGAATCTGGAAACACCATATATTTT. Residues: CASSLSVGGAESGNTIYF. The gene calls are TRBV4-3 and TRBJ1-3; tentative D call: TRBD1 (6 bases). Trimming removed 5 bases from V and 1 base from J, with 21 bases in between. The CDR3 has 18 residues. CDR1 LGHNA and CDR2 YSLEER come from the germline V gene.

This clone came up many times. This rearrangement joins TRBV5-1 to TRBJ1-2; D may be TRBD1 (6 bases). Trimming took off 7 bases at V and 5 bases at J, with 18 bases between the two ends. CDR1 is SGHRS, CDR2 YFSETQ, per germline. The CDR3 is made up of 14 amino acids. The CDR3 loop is CASSGTTARYGYTF. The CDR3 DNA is TGCGCCAGCTCCGGGACAACGGCGAGATATGGCTACACCTTC.

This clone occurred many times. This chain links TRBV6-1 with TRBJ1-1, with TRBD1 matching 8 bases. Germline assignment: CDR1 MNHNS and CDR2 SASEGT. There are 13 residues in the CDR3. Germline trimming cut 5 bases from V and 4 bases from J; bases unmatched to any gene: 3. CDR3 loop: CASSLTGGTEAFF. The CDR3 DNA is TGTGCCAGCAGTCTTACAGGGGGCACTGAAGCTTTCTTT.

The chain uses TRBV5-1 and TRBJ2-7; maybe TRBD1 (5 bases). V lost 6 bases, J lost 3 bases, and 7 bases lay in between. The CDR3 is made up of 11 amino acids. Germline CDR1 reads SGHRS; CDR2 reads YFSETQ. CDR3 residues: CASIRVYEQYF. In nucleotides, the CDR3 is TGCGCCAGCATCAGGGTCTACGAGCAGTACTTC.

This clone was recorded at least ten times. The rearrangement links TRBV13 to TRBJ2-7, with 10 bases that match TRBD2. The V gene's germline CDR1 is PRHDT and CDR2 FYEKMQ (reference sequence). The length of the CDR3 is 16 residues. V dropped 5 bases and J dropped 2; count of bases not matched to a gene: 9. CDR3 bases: TGTGCCAGCAGCCCCAGGGTAGCGGGGGGCCCCTACGAGCAGTACTTC. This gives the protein CASSPRVAGGPYEQYF.

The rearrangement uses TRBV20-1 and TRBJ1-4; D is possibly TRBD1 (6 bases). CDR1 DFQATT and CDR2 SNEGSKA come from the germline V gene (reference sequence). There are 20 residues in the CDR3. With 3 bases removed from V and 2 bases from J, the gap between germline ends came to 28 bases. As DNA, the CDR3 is TGCAGTGCTAGGTTGGTCTCGGTGTGGGGGGCGCGGGATACTAATGAAAAACTGTTTTTT. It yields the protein CSARLVSVWGARDTNEKLFF.

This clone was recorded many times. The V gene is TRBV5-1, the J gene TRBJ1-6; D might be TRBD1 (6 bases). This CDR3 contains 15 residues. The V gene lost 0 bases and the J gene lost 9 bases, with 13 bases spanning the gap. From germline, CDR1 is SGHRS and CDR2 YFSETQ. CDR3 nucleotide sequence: TGCGCCAGCAGCTTGGTACAGGGTGGTGGTTCACCCCTCCACTTT. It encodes CASSLVQGGGSPLHF.

The CDR3 reads CASFQTGTGRSEQYF. The CDR3 DNA sequence: TGCGCCAGCTTCCAGACCGGGACAGGGCGTTCCGAGCAGTACTTC. The chain uses TRBV5-1 and TRBJ2-7, with TRBD1 matching over 9 bases. Trimming at V came to 7 bases and at J to 6 bases, leaving 14 bases not matched to a gene. The CDR3 extends over 15 amino acids. CDR1 is SGHRS, CDR2 YFSETQ, per germline. Drawing the rest from reference TRBV5-1 and TRBJ2-7, the complete variable domain is KAGVTQTPRYLIKTRGQQVTLSCSPISGHRSVSWYQQTPGQGLQFLFEYFSETQRNKGNFPGRFSGRQFSNSRSEMNVSTLELGDSALYLCASFQTGTGRSEQYFGPGTRLTVT.

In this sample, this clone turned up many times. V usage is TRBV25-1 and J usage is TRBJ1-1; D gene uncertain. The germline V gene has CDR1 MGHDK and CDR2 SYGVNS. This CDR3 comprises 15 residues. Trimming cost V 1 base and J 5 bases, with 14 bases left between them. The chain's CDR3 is CASSESRRARTEAFF. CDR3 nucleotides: TGTGCCAGCAGTGAATCCCGGCGGGCCCGGACTGAAGCTTTCTTT. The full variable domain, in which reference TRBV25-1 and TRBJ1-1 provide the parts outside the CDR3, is EADIYQTPRYLVIGTGKKITLECSQTMGHDKMYWYQQDPGMELHLIHYSYGVNSTEKGDLSSESTVSRIRTEHFPLTLESARPSHTSQYLCASSESRRARTEAFFGQGTRLTVV.

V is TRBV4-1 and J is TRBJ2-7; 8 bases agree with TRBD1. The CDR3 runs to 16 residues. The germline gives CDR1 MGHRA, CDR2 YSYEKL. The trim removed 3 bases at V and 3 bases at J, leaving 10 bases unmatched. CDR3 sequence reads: CASSQEVTGTGYEQYF. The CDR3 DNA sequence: TGCGCCAGCAGCCAGGAGGTTACCGGGACAGGCTACGAGCAGTACTTC.

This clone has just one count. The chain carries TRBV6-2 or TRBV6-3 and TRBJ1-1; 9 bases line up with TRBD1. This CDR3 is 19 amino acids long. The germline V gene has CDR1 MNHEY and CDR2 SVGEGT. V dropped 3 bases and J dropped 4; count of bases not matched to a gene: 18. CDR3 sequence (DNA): TGTGCCAGCAGTTATCCCCCCGGAGGACAGGGGCGTTTGTTCACTGAAGCTTTCTTT. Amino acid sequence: CASSYPPGGQGRLFTEAFF.

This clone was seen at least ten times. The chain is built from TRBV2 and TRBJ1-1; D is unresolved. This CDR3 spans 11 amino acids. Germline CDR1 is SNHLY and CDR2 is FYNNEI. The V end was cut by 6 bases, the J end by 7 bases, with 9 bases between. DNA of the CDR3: TGTGCCAGCAGAGGACGGTTTGAAGCTTTCTTT. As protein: CASRGRFEAFF.